These T cell receptor beta chains were read from a single sample in a study of blood T cell repertoires in COVID-19. TCRdb keeps only in-frame clones here, not all; method: immunoSEQ multiplex PCR. The top ten clones hold 6.2% of a sample with some 170,000 clones, 75% to 90% of them seen once. Sequenced sample: PBMCs or T cells enriched from blood (not recorded which). The receptors originated from a man aged 40-50 years who had recovered from COVID-19. Each CDR3 is given with its conserved first and last residue. The order of the fields is clone size, V gene, J gene, D gene, CDR3 DNA, CDR3 protein. A D gene is named only where the DNA matches it firmly. Size values are once, few and many counts, or a class for expanded clones, and some rows have none.

size: NA; V: TRBV29-1; J: TRBJ2-5; D: NA; DNA: TGCAGCGTTGTAGGTACAGAACGTCAAGAGACCCAGTACTTC; CDR3: CSVVGTERQETQYF
size: NA; V: TRBV3-1/TRBV3-2; J: TRBJ1-1; D: NA; DNA: TGTGCCAGCAGCCCTGGGGGGACTGAAGCTTTCTTT; CDR3: CASSPGGTEAFF
size: NA; V: TRBV27; J: TRBJ1-1; D: NA; DNA: TGTGCCAGCAGTCCTCGGGGGGGCGCCACTGAAGCTTTCTTT; CDR3: CASSPRGGATEAFF
size: NA; V: TRBV7-9; J: TRBJ2-1; D: TRBD1; DNA: TGTGCCAGCTCAGGGACAGGGTTCATCAATGAGCAGTTCTTC; CDR3: CASSGTGFINEQFF
size: NA; V: TRBV6-1; J: TRBJ1-6; D: NA; DNA: TGTGCCAGCAGTGAGACGGGGGTCTTTACTACTTCACCCCTCCACTTT; CDR3: CASSETGVFTTSPLHF
size: NA; V: TRBV28; J: TRBJ2-3; D: TRBD1; DNA: TGTGCCAGCAATACCAGGGGGCCAGATACGCAGTATTTT; CDR3: CASNTRGPDTQYF
size: NA; V: TRBV6-1; J: TRBJ1-3; D: TRBD1; DNA: TGTGCCAGCAGTGAAGAGGCAGGGGGCCGAAACACCATATATTTT; CDR3: CASSEEAGGRNTIYF
size: few; V: TRBV7-8; J: TRBJ2-2; D: TRBD2; DNA: TGTGCCAGCAGCTTTTCTATCGGAGCGGGAAGTGGCGGGGAGCTGTTTTTT; CDR3: CASSFSIGAGSGGELFF
size: NA; V: TRBV10-3; J: TRBJ2-7; D: TRBD2; DNA: TGTGCCATCGCCGGGACTAGCGGCTACGAGCAGTACTTC; CDR3: CAIAGTSGYEQYF
size: NA; V: TRBV5-1; J: TRBJ2-3; D: NA; DNA: TGCGCCAGCAGGAGTCCGGGCACAGATACGCAGTATTTT; CDR3: CASRSPGTDTQYF
size: few; V: TRBV5-1; J: TRBJ1-2; D: NA; DNA: TGCGCCAGCAGCCCGGGGGGGCTGGGGACATCTAACTATGGCTACACCTTC; CDR3: CASSPGGLGTSNYGYTF
size: NA; V: TRBV7-9; J: TRBJ2-2; D: TRBD1; DNA: TGTGCCAGCAGCTTCGCTACTAAGACAGGGTGGGACACCGGGGAGCTGTTTTTT; CDR3: CASSFATKTGWDTGELFF
size: NA; V: TRBV6-1; J: TRBJ2-2; D: NA; DNA: TGTGCCAGCACCCTAGGGGGAACCGGGGAGCTGTTTTTT; CDR3: CASTLGGTGELFF
size: NA; V: TRBV29-1; J: TRBJ2-1; D: NA; DNA: TGCAGCGCTATCCGGGGGATTTCGTACAATGAGCAGTTCTTC; CDR3: CSAIRGISYNEQFF
size: once; V: TRBV24-1; J: TRBJ1-5; D: NA; DNA: TGTGCCACCAGTGACGGGAGGCATAGCAATCAGCCCCAGCATTTT; CDR3: CATSDGRHSNQPQHF
size: few; V: TRBV5-4; J: TRBJ1-4; D: TRBD1; DNA: TGTGCCAGCAGCGGGAAGACAGGGGAGCATGAAAAACTGTTTTTT; CDR3: CASSGKTGEHEKLFF
size: NA; V: TRBV7-6; J: TRBJ1-1; D: TRBD1; DNA: TGTGCCAGCAGCTTAGTGGGACAGGGGGAAGGGGCTGAAGCTTTCTTT; CDR3: CASSLVGQGEGAEAFF
size: few; V: TRBV7-8; J: TRBJ2-7; D: NA; DNA: TGTGCCAGCAGCTTAGGGTCAGGGTATCAGGTCGAGCAGTACTTC; CDR3: CASSLGSGYQVEQYF
size: NA; V: TRBV30; J: TRBJ1-2; D: NA; DNA: TGTGCCTGGACGGGTTCTAGTGGCTACACCTTC; CDR3: CAWTGSSGYTF